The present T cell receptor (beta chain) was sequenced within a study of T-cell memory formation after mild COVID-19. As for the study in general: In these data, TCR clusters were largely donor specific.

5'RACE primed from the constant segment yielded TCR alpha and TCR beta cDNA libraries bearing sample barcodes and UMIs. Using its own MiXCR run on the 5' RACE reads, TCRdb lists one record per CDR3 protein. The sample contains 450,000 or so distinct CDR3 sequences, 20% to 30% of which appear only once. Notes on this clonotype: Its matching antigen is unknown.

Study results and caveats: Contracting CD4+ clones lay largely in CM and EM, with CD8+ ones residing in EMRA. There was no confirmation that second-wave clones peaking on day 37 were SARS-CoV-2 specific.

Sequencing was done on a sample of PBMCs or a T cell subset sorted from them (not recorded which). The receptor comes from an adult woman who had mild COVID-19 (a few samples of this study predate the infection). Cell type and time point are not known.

In nucleotides, the CDR3 is TGTGCCATCAGTGATTCTGGGACGGGCGCCTACGAGCAGTACTTC. Its translation: CAISDSGTGAYEQYF. This sequence joins TRBV10-3 and TRBJ2-7, with D perhaps TRBD1 or TRBD2 (5 bases each). Germline CDR1 reads ENHRY; CDR2 reads SYGVKD. The CDR3 runs to 15 residues. Trimming cost V 3 bases and J 2 bases, with 14 bases left between them.